The 29 T cell receptor beta chains given below trace back to one sample, sequenced in a study of identical twins. TCRdb recomputed calls from the 5' RACE reads with MiXCR, one row per CDR3 protein. The table shows fewer than 900,000 distinct CDR3 sequences, with around 20% occurring only once. These data were also reused for a study on T cells expressing NK-cell markers.

Input material: PBMCs. These receptors were obtained from a woman younger than 30 in good health.

This clonotype was seen only a few times. The J gene is TRBJ2-4, the V gene TRBV12-3 or TRBV12-4; 7 bases align to TRBD1. J gave up 9 bases and V 5 bases, and 7 bases lay outside the gene matches. The CDR3 spans 13 residues. The CDR3 spells CASSPTGIGIQYF. The CDR3 DNA reads TGTGCCAGCAGTCCGACAGGGATCGGCATTCAGTACTTC.

V usage is TRBV7-8 and J usage is TRBJ1-1; no firm D call. Germline V gene sequence: CDR1 SGHVS, CDR2 FQNEAQ. This CDR3 contains 14 residues. V shed 0 bases and J shed 1 base, with 6 bases lying between them. In DNA, the CDR3 is TGTGCCAGCAGCTTAGCCGACCAGAACACTGAAGCTTTCTTT. Its translation is CASSLADQNTEAFF.

This clonotype occurred a few times. This chain connects TRBV5-5 to TRBJ2-1; D is unclear. Looked up from germline, CDR1 is SGHKS and CDR2 is YYEKEE (reference sequence). The CDR3 contains 17 residues. V lost 1 base, J lost 9 bases, and 23 bases lay in between. The CDR3 nucleotides are TGTGCCAGCAGCTTGCCCCAGCAGCTAGTCCCGAAGGGTGAGCAGTTCTTC. Translating it yields CASSLPQQLVPKGEQFF.

This clonotype showed up many times. This chain connects TRBV7-2 to TRBJ2-1, with a possible D match to TRBD1 (5 bases). Germline V gene sequence: CDR1 SGHTA, CDR2 FQGNSA. The CDR3 runs 15 residues. V was trimmed by 4 bases and J by 10 bases, leaving 20 bases between them. The CDR3 reads CASSSMTTGLSEQFF. Written as DNA, the CDR3 is TGTGCCAGCAGCTCAATGACAACAGGTCTTTCGGAGCAGTTCTTC.

V usage is TRBV5-1 and J usage is TRBJ2-1; D is perhaps TRBD2 (7 bases). The CDR3 is 16 residues long. V was pared by 1 base and J by 9 bases, with 20 bases between. Germline CDR1 is SGHRS and CDR2 is YFSETQ. The CDR3 loop reads CASSLPSTGGPGEQFF. In DNA, the CDR3 is TGCGCCAGCAGCTTGCCGTCGACGGGGGGCCCGGGTGAGCAGTTCTTC.

This clonotype was detected only once. The chain carries TRBV6-2 or TRBV6-3 and TRBJ2-2; D might be TRBD2 (5 bases). The germline gives CDR1 MNHEY, CDR2 SVGEGT. The V end lost 6 bases, the J end lost 1 base, and 9 bases lay between the germline ends. CDR3 length: 14 amino acids. CDR3 bases: TGTGCCAGCAGCGAGGCGGGGAACACCGGGGAGCTGTTTTTT. Protein product: CASSEAGNTGELFF.

This clonotype appeared many times. This chain links TRBV20-1 with TRBJ2-7; 7 nucleotides line up with TRBD1. Germline CDR1 and CDR2: DFQATT and SNEGSKA (reference sequence). With 2 bases clipped from V and 5 bases from J, the junction kept 9 bases outside the gene matches. This CDR3 is 14 amino acids long. The CDR3, as DNA: TGCAGTGCTAGAAGGGGACAGACGGCCCACGAGCAGTACTTC. Translation: CSARRGQTAHEQYF.

The chain couples TRBV12-3 or TRBV12-4 to TRBJ1-1; D call uncertain. The length of the CDR3 is 12 residues. Trimming took 7 bases from V and 10 from J, leaving 16 bases between them. This chain's CDR3 is CASTSQSDTAFF. DNA of the CDR3: TGTGCCAGCACCTCGCAATCGGATACAGCTTTCTTT.

V is TRBV12-5 and J is TRBJ2-1; D perhaps matches TRBD2 (5 bases). V lost 1 base and J lost 3, with 7 bases in between. The length of the CDR3 is 14 residues. The germline V gene encodes CDR1 LGHNT and CDR2 FRNRAP. CDR3 DNA: TGTGCTAGTGGTTTGGGCACTAGCTACAATGAGCAGTTCTTC. It encodes CASGLGTSYNEQFF. Filled out from reference TRBV12-5 and TRBJ2-1, the complete variable domain reads DARVTQTPRHKVTEMGQEVTMRCQPILGHNTVFWYRQTMMQGLELLAYFRNRAPLDDSGMPKDRFSAEMPDATLATLKIQPSEPRDSAVYFCASGLGTSYNEQFFGPGTRLTVL.

This clonotype was observed a few times. The V and J genes are TRBV5-8 and TRBJ2-5, with 10 bases fitting TRBD1. The junction had 7 bases not matched to a gene; V was cut back by 3 bases and J by 5 bases. CDR1 and CDR2 (germline): SGHTS, YDEGEE. The CDR3 consists of 15 residues. DNA of the CDR3: TGTGCCAGCAGCTCCGGGACAGGGGTATCGGAGACCCAGTACTTC. This encodes CASSSGTGVSETQYF.

This chain links TRBV5-6 with TRBJ2-3; D might be TRBD2 (5 bases). Deletions cut 6 bases from V and 4 bases from J, with 21 bases between. The germline V gene encodes CDR1 SGHDT and CDR2 YYEEEE. This CDR3 is 16 amino acids long. CDR3 residues: CASTPGLGLAADTQYF. CDR3 in DNA: TGTGCCAGCACTCCTGGTCTAGGGCTAGCAGCAGATACGCAGTATTTT.

This chain connects TRBV30 to TRBJ2-5, with 7 nucleotides matching TRBD2. V gave up 0 bases and J gave up 5 bases; unmatched junction bases: 6. The CDR3 extends over 14 amino acids. Germline assignment: CDR1 GTSNPN and CDR2 SVGIG (reference sequence). The CDR3 DNA reads as TGTGCCTGGAGTGTATATCGGGAGGTGGAGACCCAGTACTTC. This codes for CAWSVYREVETQYF.

This clonotype showed up just a few times. The rearrangement uses TRBV12-3 or TRBV12-4 and TRBJ2-1; TRBD2 matches at 12 bases. Unmatched junction bases numbered 9, after V lost 5 bases and J lost 7 bases. This CDR3 has 16 residues. The CDR3 sequence: CASSPRTSGAGNEQFF. The CDR3 region has the DNA TGTGCCAGCAGTCCCCGGACTAGCGGGGCCGGAAATGAGCAGTTCTTC.

Concerning this clonotype itself: One junction end does not reproduce the germline sequence, and a read error may be involved. The V call is TRBV7-9, the J call TRBJ2-1; D may be TRBD2 (6 bases). Germline lookup yields CDR1 SEHNR and CDR2 FQNEAQ (reference sequence). The length of the CDR3 is 16 residues. CDR3 nucleotide sequence: TGTGCCAGCAGCCCCCCGGTGGGGGGTATCTACTATGAGCAGTTCTTC. Translating it yields CASSPPVGGIYYEQFF.

This clonotype was counted ten times or more. J is TRBJ2-7 and V is TRBV7-9, with D perhaps TRBD1 (6 bases). The CDR3 runs 12 residues. Trimming took off 1 base at V and 5 bases at J, with 6 bases between the two ends. In germline, CDR1 is SEHNR, CDR2 FQNEAQ (reference sequence). This CDR3 is CASSLDRDEQYF. The CDR3 DNA reads as TGTGCCAGCAGCTTAGACAGGGACGAGCAGTACTTC.

This clonotype was detected ten times or more. CDR3 nucleotides: TGCAGTGCTAAGACTAGCCCCCTTTACAATGAGCAGTTCTTC. Translating gives CSAKTSPLYNEQFF. V usage is TRBV20-1 and J usage is TRBJ2-1; 7 bases are shared with TRBD2. Germline CDR1 DFQATT, CDR2 SNEGSKA (reference sequence). V dropped 4 bases and J dropped 4; count of bases not matched to a gene: 7. The CDR3 runs 14 residues.

This clonotype turned up a few times. CDR3 nucleotide sequence: TGTGCCAGCAGCCAAGGCACCGGGGCCTCCCAAGAGACCCAGTACTTC. Translation gives CASSQGTGASQETQYF. This chain uses TRBV4-2 with TRBJ2-5; D is tentatively TRBD1 or TRBD2 (5 bases each). V was shortened by 1 base and J by 1 base, with 13 bases between the two germline ends. Germline V gives CDR1 LGHNA, CDR2 YNFKEQ. The CDR3 loop spans 16 amino acids.

The chain carries TRBV12-3 or TRBV12-4 and TRBJ2-7; the match to TRBD2 covers 12 bases. The CDR3 extends over 14 amino acids. V was pared by 6 bases and J by 2 bases, with 2 bases of the junction left unmatched. The CDR3 DNA reads TGTGCCAGCAGGACTAGCGGGAGACCCTACGAGCAGTACTTC. Translated, it gives CASRTSGRPYEQYF.

This clonotype was counted a few times. The chain combines TRBV6-1 with TRBJ2-1; 13 bases are shared with TRBD2. Germline CDR1 MNHNS, CDR2 SASEGT. This CDR3 spans 14 amino acids. V lost 6 bases, J lost 8 bases, and 4 bases stayed unmatched. In DNA, the CDR3 is TGTGCCAGCAGAACTAGCGGGAGGGCCTATGAGCAGTTCTTC. Amino acids: CASRTSGRAYEQFF.

This rearrangement joins TRBV3-1 to TRBJ2-7; 7 positions agree with TRBD1. The V segment lost 5 bases and the J segment 6 bases; nucleotides outside the gene matches: 7. Germline CDR1 is LGHDT and CDR2 is YNNKEL (reference sequence). This CDR3 spans 13 amino acids. For the CDR3, the DNA is TGTGCCAGCAGCGCCGGGACAGTCCTCGAGCAGTACTTC. Protein product: CASSAGTVLEQYF.

V usage is TRBV5-1 and J usage is TRBJ1-1; D gene uncertain. This CDR3 spans 16 amino acids. V was trimmed by 4 bases and J by 2 bases, leaving 18 bases between them. Germline CDR1 SGHRS, CDR2 YFSETQ. The CDR3 nucleotides read TGCGCCAGCAGCCTGAGTGCCACCTATAAAAACACTGAAGCTTTCTTT. As protein: CASSLSATYKNTEAFF.

This clonotype has ten or more counts. The chain employs TRBV20-1 and TRBJ2-2; D ambiguous. The germline V and J ends were trimmed by 5 bases and 1 base, with 5 bases remaining between them. CDR3 length equals 12 residues. Germline CDR1 and CDR2: DFQATT and SNEGSKA (reference sequence). Here the CDR3 reads CSAPGNTGELFF. The CDR3 DNA reads as TGCAGTGCTCCAGGGAACACCGGGGAGCTGTTTTTT.

The chain links TRBV27 to TRBJ2-2; no definite D call. The V end lost 5 bases, the J end lost 6 bases, and 13 bases lay between the germline ends. The CDR3 runs 14 residues. Germline V lookup: CDR1 MNHEY, CDR2 SMNVEV (reference sequence). The CDR3 coding sequence is TGTGCCAGCAGTCCCTTTAACGTGGCCGGGGAGCTGTTTTTT. Residues: CASSPFNVAGELFF.

The rearrangement links TRBV3-1 to TRBJ2-7; 7 nucleotides match TRBD1. V shed 3 bases and J 6 bases; nucleotides not matched to a gene: 5. The germline gives CDR1 LGHDT, CDR2 YNNKEL (reference sequence). There are 13 residues in the CDR3. The DNA of the CDR3 is TGTGCCAGCAGCCAGGTGACAGGGCGCGAGCAGTACTTC. Translation: CASSQVTGREQYF.

The rearrangement links TRBV6-5 to TRBJ2-5; D is undetermined. Trimming took off 2 bases at V and 3 bases at J, with 7 bases between the two ends. The CDR3 sequence is 13 residues long. Germline CDR1 is MNHEY and CDR2 is SVGAGI. The CDR3 DNA sequence: TGTGCCAGCAGTTACGGCCCGGAAGAGACCCAGTACTTC. Protein: CASSYGPEETQYF.

The chain carries TRBV9 and TRBJ1-3; D gene uncertain. The CDR3 loop spans 11 amino acids. V was cut by 7 bases and J by 2 bases, with 4 bases left in between. The germline V gene has CDR1 SGDLS and CDR2 YYNGEE. The DNA for the CDR3 is TGTGCCAGCGGTACTGGAAACACCATATATTTT. Amino acid sequence: CASGTGNTIYF.

The chain has TRBV7-2 and TRBJ2-3; 9 nucleotides align to TRBD2. The CDR3 length is 16 residues. Germline CDR1 is SGHTA and CDR2 is FQGNSA. With V trimmed by 3 bases and J by 2 bases, 6 bases remained unmatched. The CDR3 DNA follows: TGTGCCAGCAGCTTTAGCGGGGGTTATCTCACAGATACGCAGTATTTT. This translates into CASSFSGGYLTDTQYF.

The chain employs TRBV12-3 or TRBV12-4 and TRBJ2-1, with D possibly being TRBD2 (6 bases). V was pared by 5 bases and J by 8 bases, with 22 bases between. This CDR3 comprises 16 residues. The CDR3 loop is CASSALPGLPLDEQFF. For the CDR3, the DNA is TGTGCCAGCAGTGCCTTACCGGGACTCCCTCTGGATGAGCAGTTCTTC.

This clonotype was seen only a few times. The genes are TRBV10-3 and TRBJ2-7; D gene uncertain. The CDR3 has 16 residues. V dropped 6 bases and J dropped 0 bases, with 18 bases sitting between them. Germline CDR1 reads ENHRY; CDR2 reads SYGVKD. The CDR3 loop reads CAISNKRTEASYEQYF. CDR3 nucleotide sequence: TGTGCCATCAGCAACAAACGGACCGAAGCCTCCTACGAGCAGTACTTC.